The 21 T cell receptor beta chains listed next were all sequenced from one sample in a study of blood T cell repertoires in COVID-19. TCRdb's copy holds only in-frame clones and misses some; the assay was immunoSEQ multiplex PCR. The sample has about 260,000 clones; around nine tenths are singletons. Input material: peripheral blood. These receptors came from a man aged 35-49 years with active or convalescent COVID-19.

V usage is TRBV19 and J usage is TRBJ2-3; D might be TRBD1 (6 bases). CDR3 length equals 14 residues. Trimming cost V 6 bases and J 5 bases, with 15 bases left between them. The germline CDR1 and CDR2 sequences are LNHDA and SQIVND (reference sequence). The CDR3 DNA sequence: TGTGCCAGTAGACCAGACAGAGGGGGAGATACGCAGTATTTT. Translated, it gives CASRPDRGGDTQYF.

In DNA, the CDR3 is TGTGCCAGCAAGCAGGGGGCCTGGGGCTACACCTTC. Translation: CASKQGAWGYTF. V gene TRBV12-3 or TRBV12-4 combines with J gene TRBJ1-2, with 8 bases that match TRBD1. The V and J ends lost 7 bases and 8 bases, in that order; junction bases with no gene match: 6. The CDR3 is made up of 12 amino acids.

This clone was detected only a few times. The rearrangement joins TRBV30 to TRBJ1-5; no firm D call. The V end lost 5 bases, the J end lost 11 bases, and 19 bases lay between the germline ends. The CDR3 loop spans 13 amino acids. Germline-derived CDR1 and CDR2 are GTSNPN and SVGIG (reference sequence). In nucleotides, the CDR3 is TGTGCCTGGGCCGGGTCCACATCCGAATCCCAGCATTTT. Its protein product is CAWAGSTSESQHF.

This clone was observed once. For the CDR3, the DNA is TGTGCCAGCAGGCCCCTAACCGGGGAGCTGTTTTTT. Protein sequence: CASRPLTGELFF. This chain uses TRBV6-5 with TRBJ2-2; D call uncertain. The germline V gene encodes CDR1 MNHEY and CDR2 SVGAGI. The ends were cut back, 6 bases at V and 5 bases at J, with 7 bases in the middle. This CDR3 spans 12 amino acids.

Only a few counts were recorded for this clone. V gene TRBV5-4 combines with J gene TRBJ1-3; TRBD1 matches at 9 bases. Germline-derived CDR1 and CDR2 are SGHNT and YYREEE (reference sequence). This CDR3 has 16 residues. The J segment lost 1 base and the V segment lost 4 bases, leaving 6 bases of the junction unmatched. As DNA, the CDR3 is TGTGCCAGCAGCCTGGACAGGGGAGGATCTGGAAACACCATATATTTT. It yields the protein CASSLDRGGSGNTIYF. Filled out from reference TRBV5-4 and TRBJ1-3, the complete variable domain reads ETGVTQSPTHLIKTRGQQVTLRCSSQSGHNTVSWYQQALGQGPQFIFQYYREEENGRGNFPPRFSGLQFPNYSSELNVNALELDDSALYLCASSLDRGGSGNTIYFGEGSWLTVV.

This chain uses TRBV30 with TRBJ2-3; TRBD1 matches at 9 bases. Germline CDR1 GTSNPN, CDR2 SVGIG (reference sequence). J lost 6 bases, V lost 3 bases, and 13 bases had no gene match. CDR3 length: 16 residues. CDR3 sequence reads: CAWSRPSGTGWDTQYF. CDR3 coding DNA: TGTGCCTGGAGCCGCCCATCCGGGACAGGGTGGGATACGCAGTATTTT.

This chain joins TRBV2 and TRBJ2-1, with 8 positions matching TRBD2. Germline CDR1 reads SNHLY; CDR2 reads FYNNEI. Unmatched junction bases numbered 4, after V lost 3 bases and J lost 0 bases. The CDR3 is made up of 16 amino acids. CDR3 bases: TGTGCCAGCAGTGAGGTCGGGAGGGGCTCCTACAATGAGCAGTTCTTC. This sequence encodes CASSEVGRGSYNEQFF. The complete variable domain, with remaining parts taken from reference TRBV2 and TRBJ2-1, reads EPEVTQTPSHQVTQMGQEVILRCVPISNHLYFYWYRQILGQKVEFLVSFYNNEISEKSEIFDDQFSVERPDGSNFTLKIRSTKLEDSAMYFCASSEVGRGSYNEQFFGPGTRLTVL.

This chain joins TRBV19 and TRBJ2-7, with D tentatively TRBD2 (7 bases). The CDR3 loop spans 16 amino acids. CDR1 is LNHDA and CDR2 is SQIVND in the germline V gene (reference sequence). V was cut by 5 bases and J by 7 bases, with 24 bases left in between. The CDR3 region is CASSPKGGEGFREQYF. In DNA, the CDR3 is TGTGCCAGTAGTCCGAAGGGGGGGGAGGGATTCAGGGAGCAGTACTTC.

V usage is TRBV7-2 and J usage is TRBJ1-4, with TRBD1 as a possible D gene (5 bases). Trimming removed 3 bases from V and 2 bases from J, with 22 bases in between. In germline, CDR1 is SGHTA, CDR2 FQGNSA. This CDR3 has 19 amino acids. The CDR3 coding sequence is TGTGCCAGCAGCTTCCAATCCGTGGAGGGGCTCACGACTAATGAAAAACTGTTTTTT. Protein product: CASSFQSVEGLTTNEKLFF.

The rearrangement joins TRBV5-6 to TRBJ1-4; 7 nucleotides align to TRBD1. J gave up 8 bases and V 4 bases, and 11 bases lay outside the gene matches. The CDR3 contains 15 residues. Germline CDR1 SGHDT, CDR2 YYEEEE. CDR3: CASSIRQGIGEKLFF. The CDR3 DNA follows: TGTGCCAGCAGCATCCGACAGGGTATAGGGGAAAAACTGTTTTTT.

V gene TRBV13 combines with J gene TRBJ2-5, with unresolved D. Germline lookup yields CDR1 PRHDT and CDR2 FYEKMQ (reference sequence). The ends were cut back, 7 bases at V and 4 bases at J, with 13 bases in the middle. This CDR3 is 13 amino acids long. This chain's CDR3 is CASTSQRRETQYF. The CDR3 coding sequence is TGTGCCAGCACCTCCCAAAGGAGAGAGACCCAGTACTTC.

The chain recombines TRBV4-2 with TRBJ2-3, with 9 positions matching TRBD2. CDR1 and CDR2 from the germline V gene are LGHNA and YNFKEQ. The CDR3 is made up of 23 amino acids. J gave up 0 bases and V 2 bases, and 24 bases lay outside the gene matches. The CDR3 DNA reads TGTGCCAGCAGCCAACTTAGGGAGGGTAGCGGGAGTCTTGTCCTCCGGAGCACAGATACGCAGTATTTT. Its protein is CASSQLREGSGSLVLRSTDTQYF.

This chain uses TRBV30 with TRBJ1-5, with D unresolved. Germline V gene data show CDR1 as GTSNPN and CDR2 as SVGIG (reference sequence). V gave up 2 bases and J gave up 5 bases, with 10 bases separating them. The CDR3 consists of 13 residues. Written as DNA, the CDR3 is TGTGCCTGGAGTACGGGGATCGATCAGCCCCAGCATTTT. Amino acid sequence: CAWSTGIDQPQHF.

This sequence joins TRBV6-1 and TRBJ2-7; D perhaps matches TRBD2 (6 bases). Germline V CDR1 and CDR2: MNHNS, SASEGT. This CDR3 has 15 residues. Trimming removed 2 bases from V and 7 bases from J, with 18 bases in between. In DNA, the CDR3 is TGTGCCAGCAGTGAAAAGGGACTGACTACGAGGGAGCAGTACTTC. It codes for CASSEKGLTTREQYF.

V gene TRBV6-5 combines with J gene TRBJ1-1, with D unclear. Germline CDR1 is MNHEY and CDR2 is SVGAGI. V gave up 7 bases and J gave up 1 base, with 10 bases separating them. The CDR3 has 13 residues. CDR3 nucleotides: TGTGCCAGCACTCTTACTACGAACACTGAAGCTTTCTTT. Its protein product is CASTLTTNTEAFF.

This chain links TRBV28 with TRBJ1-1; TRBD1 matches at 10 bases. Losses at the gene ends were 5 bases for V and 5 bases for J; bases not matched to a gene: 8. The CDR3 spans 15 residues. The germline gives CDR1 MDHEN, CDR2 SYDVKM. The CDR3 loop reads CASSASGTGDTEAFF. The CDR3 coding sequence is TGTGCCAGCAGTGCCTCCGGGACAGGGGATACTGAAGCTTTCTTT.

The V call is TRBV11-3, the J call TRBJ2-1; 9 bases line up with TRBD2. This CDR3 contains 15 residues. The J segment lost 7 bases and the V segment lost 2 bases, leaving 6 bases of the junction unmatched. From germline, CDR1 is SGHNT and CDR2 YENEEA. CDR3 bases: TGTGCCAGCAGCTTACTAGCGGGAAGGACGAATGAGCAGTTCTTC. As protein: CASSLLAGRTNEQFF.

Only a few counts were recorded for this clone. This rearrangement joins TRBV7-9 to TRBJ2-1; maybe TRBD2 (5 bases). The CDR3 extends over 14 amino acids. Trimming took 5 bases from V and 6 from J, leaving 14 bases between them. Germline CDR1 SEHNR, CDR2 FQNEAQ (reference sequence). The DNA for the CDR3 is TGTGCCAGCAGCCCAGGTCTAGCTACCAATGAGCAGTTCTTC. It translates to CASSPGLATNEQFF.

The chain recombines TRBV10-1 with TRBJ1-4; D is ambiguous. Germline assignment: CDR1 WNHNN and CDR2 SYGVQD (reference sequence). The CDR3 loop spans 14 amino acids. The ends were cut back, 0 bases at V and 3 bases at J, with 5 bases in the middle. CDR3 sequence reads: CASSESGPNEKLFF. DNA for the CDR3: TGCGCCAGCAGTGAGTCGGGCCCTAATGAAAAACTGTTTTTT.

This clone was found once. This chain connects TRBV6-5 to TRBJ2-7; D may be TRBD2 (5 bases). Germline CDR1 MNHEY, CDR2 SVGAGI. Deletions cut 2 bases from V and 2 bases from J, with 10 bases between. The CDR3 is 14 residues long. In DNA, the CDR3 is TGTGCCAGCAGTTACCCGGCTAGCCCCTACGAGCAGTACTTC. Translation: CASSYPASPYEQYF.

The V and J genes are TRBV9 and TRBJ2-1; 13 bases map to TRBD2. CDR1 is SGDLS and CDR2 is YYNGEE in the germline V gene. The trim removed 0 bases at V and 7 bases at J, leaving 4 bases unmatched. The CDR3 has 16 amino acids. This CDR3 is CASSVGGLAGLNEQFF. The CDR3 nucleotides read TGTGCCAGCAGCGTAGGGGGACTAGCGGGATTAAATGAGCAGTTCTTC.